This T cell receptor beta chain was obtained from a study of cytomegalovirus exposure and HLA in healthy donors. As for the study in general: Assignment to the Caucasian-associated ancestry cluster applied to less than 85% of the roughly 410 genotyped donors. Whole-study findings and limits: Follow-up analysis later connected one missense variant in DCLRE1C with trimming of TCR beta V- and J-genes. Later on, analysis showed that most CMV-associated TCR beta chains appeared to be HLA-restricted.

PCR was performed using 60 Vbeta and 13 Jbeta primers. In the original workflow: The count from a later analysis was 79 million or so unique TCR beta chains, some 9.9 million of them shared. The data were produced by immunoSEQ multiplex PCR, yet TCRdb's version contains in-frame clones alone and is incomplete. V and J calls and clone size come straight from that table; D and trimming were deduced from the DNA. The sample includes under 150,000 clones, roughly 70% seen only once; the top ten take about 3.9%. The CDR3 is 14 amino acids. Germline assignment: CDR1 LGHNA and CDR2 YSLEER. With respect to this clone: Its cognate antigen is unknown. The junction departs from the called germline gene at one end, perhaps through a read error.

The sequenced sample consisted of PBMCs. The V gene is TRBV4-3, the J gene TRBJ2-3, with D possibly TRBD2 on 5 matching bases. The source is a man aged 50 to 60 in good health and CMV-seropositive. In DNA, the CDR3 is TGCGCCACCAGCGAGGGCGGGAGCACAGATACGCAGTATTTT. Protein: CATSEGGSTDTQYF.